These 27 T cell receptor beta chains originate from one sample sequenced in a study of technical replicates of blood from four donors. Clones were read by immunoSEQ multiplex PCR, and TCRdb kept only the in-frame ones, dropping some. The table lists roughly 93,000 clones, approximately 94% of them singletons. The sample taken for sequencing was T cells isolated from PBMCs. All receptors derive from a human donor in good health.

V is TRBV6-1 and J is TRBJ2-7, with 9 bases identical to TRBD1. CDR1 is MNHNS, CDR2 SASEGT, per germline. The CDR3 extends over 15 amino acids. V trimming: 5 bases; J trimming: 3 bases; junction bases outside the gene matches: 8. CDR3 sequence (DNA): TGTGCCAGCAGTCCCCACAGGGGGCTCGGCTACGAGCAGTACTTC. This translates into CASSPHRGLGYEQYF.

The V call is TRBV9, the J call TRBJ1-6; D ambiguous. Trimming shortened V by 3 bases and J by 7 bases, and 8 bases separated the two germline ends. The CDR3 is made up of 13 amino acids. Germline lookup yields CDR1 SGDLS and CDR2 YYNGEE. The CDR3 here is CASSASRNSPLHF. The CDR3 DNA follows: TGTGCCAGCAGCGCAAGCCGGAATTCACCCCTCCACTTT.

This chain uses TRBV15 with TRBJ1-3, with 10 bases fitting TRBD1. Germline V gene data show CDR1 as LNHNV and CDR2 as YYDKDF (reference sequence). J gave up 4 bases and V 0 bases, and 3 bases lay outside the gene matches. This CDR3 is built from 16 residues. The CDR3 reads CATSRDRDRGGNTIYF. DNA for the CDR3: TGTGCCACCAGCAGAGACCGGGACAGGGGAGGAAACACCATATATTTT.

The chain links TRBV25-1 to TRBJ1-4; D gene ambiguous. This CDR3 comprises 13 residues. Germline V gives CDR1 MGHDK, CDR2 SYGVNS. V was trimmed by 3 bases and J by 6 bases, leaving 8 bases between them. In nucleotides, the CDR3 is TGTGCCAGCAGTGACGGGTGGGATGAAAAACTGTTTTTT. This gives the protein CASSDGWDEKLFF.

The CDR3 DNA sequence: TGTGCCAGCACGCTGATGTACAGGGGAACCGCCGGGGAGCTGTTTTTT. This codes for CASTLMYRGTAGELFF. The V gene is TRBV7-9, the J gene TRBJ2-2, with 7 bases fitting TRBD1. Looked up from germline, CDR1 is SEHNR and CDR2 is FQNEAQ (reference sequence). V was pared by 7 bases and J by 6 bases, with 14 bases of the junction left unmatched. The CDR3 has 16 residues.

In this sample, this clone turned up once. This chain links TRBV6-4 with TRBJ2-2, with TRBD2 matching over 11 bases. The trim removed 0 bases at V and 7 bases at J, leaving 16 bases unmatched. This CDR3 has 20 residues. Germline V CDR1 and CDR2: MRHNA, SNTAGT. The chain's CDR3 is CASSDSRRQARTSGYGELFF. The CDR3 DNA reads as TGTGCCAGCAGTGACTCGAGGCGGCAGGCCAGGACTAGCGGGTACGGGGAGCTGTTTTTT.

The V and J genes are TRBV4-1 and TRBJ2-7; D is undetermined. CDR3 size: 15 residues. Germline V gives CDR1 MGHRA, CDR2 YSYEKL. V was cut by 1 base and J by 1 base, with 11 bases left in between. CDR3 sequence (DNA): TGCGCCAGCAGCCAAGCTATCGGGTTTTCCTACGAGCAGTACTTC. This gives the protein CASSQAIGFSYEQYF.

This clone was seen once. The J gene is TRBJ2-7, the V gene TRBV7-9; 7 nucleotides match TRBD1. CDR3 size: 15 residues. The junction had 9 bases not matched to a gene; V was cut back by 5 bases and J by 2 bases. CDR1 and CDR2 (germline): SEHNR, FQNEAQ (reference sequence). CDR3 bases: TGTGCCAGCAGCCAGGGCCCAGGGGGAGCCTACGAGCAGTACTTC. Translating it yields CASSQGPGGAYEQYF.

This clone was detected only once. CDR3 protein: CASSPRQGSRPEAFF. The DNA of the CDR3 is TGCGCCAGCAGCCCCAGACAGGGGAGTCGACCTGAAGCTTTCTTT. The J gene is TRBJ1-1, the V gene TRBV5-1, with TRBD1 matching over 8 bases. Trimming cost V 4 bases and J 6 bases; bases outside gene matches: 11. CDR1 is SGHRS, CDR2 YFSETQ, per germline. The CDR3 contains 15 residues.

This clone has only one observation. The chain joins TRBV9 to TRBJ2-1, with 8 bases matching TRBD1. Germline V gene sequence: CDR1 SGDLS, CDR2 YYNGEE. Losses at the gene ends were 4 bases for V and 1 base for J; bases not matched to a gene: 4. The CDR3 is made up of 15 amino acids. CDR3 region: CASSPRTGSYNEQFF. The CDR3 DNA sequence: TGTGCCAGCAGCCCCCGGACAGGGTCCTACAATGAGCAGTTCTTC.

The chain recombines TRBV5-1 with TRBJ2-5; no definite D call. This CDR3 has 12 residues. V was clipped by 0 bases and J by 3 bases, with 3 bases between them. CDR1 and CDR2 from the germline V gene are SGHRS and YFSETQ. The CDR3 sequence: CASSLAEETQYF. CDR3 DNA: TGCGCCAGCAGCTTGGCCGAAGAGACCCAGTACTTC.

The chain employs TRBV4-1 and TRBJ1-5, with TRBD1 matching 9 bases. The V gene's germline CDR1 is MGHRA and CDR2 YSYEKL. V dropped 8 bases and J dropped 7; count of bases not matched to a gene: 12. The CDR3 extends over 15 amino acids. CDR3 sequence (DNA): TGCGCCAGCGGACGATACAGGGGGCGATGGCAGCCCCAGCATTTT. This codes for CASGRYRGRWQPQHF.

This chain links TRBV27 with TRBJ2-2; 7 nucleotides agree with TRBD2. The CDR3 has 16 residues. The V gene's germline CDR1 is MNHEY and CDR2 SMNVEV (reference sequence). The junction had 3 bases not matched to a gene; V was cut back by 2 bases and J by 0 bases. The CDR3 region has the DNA TGTGCCAGCAGTTTAAGGAGCGGGGCGAACACCGGGGAGCTGTTTTTT. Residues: CASSLRSGANTGELFF.

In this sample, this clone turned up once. This CDR3 reads CASWFGQPQHF. CDR3 DNA sequence: TGTGCCAGCTGGTTCGGTCAGCCCCAGCATTTT. The chain links TRBV6-6 to TRBJ1-5; D is unclear. Trimming pared 8 bases from V and 6 bases from J, leaving 8 bases between. The CDR3 has 11 amino acids. Germline CDR1 and CDR2: MNHNY and SVGAGI (reference sequence).

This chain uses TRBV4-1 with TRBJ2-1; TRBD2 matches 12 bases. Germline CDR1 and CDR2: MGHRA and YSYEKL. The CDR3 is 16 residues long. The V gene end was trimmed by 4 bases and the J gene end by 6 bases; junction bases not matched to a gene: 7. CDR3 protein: CASSRALAGGSNEQFF. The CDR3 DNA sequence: TGCGCCAGCAGCCGGGCACTAGCGGGGGGTTCCAATGAGCAGTTCTTC.

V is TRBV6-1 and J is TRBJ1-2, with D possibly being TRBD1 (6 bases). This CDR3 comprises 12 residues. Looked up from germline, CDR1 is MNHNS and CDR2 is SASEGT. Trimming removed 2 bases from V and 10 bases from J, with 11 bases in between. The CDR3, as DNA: TGTGCCAGCAGTGAATGGACAGACCTCTACACCTTC. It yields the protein CASSEWTDLYTF.

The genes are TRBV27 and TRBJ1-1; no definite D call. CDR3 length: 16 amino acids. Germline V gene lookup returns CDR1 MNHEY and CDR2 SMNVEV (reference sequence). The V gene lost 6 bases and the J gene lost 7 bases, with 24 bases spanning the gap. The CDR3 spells CASRSPGPRLAGEAFF. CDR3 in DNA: TGTGCCAGCAGATCACCGGGCCCCCGCCTTGCGGGTGAAGCTTTCTTT.

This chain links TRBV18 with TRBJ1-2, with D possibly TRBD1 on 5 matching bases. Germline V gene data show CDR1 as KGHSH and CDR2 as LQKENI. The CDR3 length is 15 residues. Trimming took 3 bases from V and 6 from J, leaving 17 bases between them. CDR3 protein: CASSPYLVGDHGYTF. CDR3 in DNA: TGTGCCAGCTCACCCTACCTGGTAGGGGATCATGGCTACACCTTC.

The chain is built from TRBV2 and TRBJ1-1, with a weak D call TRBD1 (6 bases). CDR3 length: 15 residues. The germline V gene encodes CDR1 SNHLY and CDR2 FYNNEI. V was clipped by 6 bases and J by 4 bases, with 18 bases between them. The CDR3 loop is CASSSQGTLITEAFF. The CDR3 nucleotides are TGTGCCAGCAGCTCTCAGGGGACCCTGATCACTGAAGCTTTCTTT.

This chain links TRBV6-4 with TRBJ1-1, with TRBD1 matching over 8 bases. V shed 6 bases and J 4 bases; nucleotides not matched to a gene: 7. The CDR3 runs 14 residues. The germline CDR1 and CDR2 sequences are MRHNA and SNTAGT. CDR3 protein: CASRTGVLGTEAFF. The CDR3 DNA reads TGTGCCAGCAGGACAGGGGTTCTTGGCACTGAAGCTTTCTTT.

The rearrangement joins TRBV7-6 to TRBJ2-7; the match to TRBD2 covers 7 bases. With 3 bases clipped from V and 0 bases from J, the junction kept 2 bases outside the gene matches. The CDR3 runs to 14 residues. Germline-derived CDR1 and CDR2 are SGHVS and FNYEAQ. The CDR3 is CASSFGGSSYEQYF. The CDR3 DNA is TGTGCCAGCAGCTTCGGGGGGAGCTCCTACGAGCAGTACTTC.

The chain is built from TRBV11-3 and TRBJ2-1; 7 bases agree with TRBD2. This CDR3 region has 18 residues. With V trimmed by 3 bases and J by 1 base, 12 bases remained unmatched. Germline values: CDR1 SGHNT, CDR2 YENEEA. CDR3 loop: CASSFTLAPVLSYNEQFF. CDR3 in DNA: TGTGCCAGCAGCTTTACACTAGCGCCCGTCCTGTCCTACAATGAGCAGTTCTTC. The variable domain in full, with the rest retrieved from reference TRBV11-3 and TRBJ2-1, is EAGVVQSPRYKIIEKKQPVAFWCNPISGHNTLYWYLQNLGQGPELLIRYENEEAVDDSQLPKDRFSAERLKGVDSTLKIQPAELGDSAVYLCASSFTLAPVLSYNEQFFGPGTRLTVL.

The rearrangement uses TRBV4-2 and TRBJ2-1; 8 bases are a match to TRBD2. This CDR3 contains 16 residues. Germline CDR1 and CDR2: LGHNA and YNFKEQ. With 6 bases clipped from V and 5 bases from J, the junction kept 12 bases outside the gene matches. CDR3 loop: CASSHSISGRDNEQFF. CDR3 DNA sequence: TGTGCCAGCAGTCATAGTATTTCCGGGAGGGACAATGAGCAGTTCTTC.

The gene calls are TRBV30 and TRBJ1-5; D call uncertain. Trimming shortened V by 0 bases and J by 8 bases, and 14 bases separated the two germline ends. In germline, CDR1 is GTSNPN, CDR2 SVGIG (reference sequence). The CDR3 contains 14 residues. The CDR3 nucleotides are TGTGCCTGGAGTGTAAATCCACTCTCGGAGCCCCAGCATTTT. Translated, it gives CAWSVNPLSEPQHF.

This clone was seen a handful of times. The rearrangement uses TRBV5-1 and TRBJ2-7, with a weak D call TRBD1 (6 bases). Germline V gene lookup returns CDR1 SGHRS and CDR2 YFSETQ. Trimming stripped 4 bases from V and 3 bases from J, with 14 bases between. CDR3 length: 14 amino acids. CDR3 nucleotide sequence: TGCGCCAGCAGCCCAGGGGACACAAGCTACGAGCAGTACTTC. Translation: CASSPGDTSYEQYF.

The CDR3 coding sequence is TGTGCCAGCAGCTCCCCCGACAGTCCCGGTGGAAACACCATATATTTT. It is translated as CASSSPDSPGGNTIYF. This chain connects TRBV9 to TRBJ1-3, with D perhaps TRBD1 (5 bases). Germline assignment: CDR1 SGDLS and CDR2 YYNGEE. The CDR3 is 16 amino acids. The V end was cut by 4 bases, the J end by 3 bases, with 17 bases between.

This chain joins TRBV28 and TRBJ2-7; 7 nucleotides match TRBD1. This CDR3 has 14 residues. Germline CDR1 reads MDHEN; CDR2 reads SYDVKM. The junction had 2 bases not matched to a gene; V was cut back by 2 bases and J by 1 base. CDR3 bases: TGTGCCAGCAGTTTACCGGACAGGTCCTACGAGCAGTACTTC. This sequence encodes CASSLPDRSYEQYF.